The T cell receptor beta chain under discussion was sequenced for a study of breast tumors, draining lymph nodes, adjacent tissues. General study findings and limits: That most tumor T cells come from lymph nodes remained unproven. Tumors had less TCR diversity than lymph nodes, more than nontumor tissue.

From the multiplex PCR reads, TCRdb called clonotypes with MiXCR, one entry per CDR3 protein. This table holds about 130,000 distinct CDR3 sequences, about a fifth found once. Samples came from axillary lymph nodes draining the breast cancer. Concerning this clonotype: Its matching antigen is unknown.

The length of the CDR3 is 13 residues. Germline CDR1 MDHEN, CDR2 SYDVKM. V was pared by 5 bases and J by 7 bases, with 14 bases between. Sequencing was done on a sample of axillary lymph node tissue. V and J are TRBV28 and TRBJ1-2; D perhaps matches TRBD1 (5 bases). The sequence derives from a female donor with breast cancer. Some clones in this sample may be carry-over from other donors' samples. CDR3 nucleotides: TGTGCCAGCAGTCCCGGGGCTGCCCGTGGCTACACCTTC. Protein: CASSPGAARGYTF.